Below are 8 T cell receptor beta chains sequenced from a single sample in a study of T cells in women clearing cervical HPV infection. Assay: immunoSEQ multiplex PCR; the TCRdb copy retains only in-frame clones and omits some. In all, the sample yields roughly 23,000 clones. The sequenced material came from blood buffy coat. The origin of the receptors is a woman between 18 and 69 years old with a cervical HPV16 infection that either progressed to CIN3+ or cleared (not recorded which).

Worth noting for this clone: The sequence runs out 3 residues before the end of the CDR3; the remainder is reconstructed from the germline J gene. The chain combines TRBV6-1 with TRBJ2-7; 14 nucleotides match TRBD2. This CDR3 spans 19 amino acids. Looked up from germline, CDR1 is MNHNS and CDR2 is SASEGT. J gave up 1 base and V 2 bases, and 10 bases lay outside the gene matches. CDR3 amino acids: CASSETRGTSGGYSYEQYF. CDR3 bases read: TGTGCCAGCAGTGAAACGCGCGGGACTAGCGGGGGTTATTCCTACGAG.

Remarks on this clone: The read ends 3 residues before the CDR3 terminus; that terminus is restored from the germline J gene. The chain joins TRBV30 to TRBJ2-1; the D is unclear. Per the germline V gene, CDR1 is GTSNPN and CDR2 is SVGIG (reference sequence). Trimming stripped 3 bases from V and 6 bases from J, with 15 bases between. The CDR3 has 14 amino acids. The CDR3 bases that were read are TGTGCCTGGAGAATAGATACCTTTTCCAATGAG. Translating gives CAWRIDTFSNE. The full CDR3 sequence reads CAWRIDTFSNEQFF.

Note on this clone: The read is 3 residues too short to cover the CDR3 end, so that end is filled in from the germline J gene. This chain joins TRBV20-1 and TRBJ1-5, with 9 nucleotides matching TRBD1. Germline V gene lookup returns CDR1 DFQATT and CDR2 SNEGSKA (reference sequence). The CDR3 has 15 residues. V shed 5 bases and J 5 bases; nucleotides not matched to a gene: 10. The covered CDR3 bases are TGCAGTGCTCGATCGCCGGGACAGGGCCATCAGCCC. Its protein product is CSARSPGQGHQP. The CDR3, in full, reads CSARSPGQGHQPQHF.

Details on this clone: The read is 3 residues too short to cover the CDR3 end, so that end is filled in from the germline J gene. The chain has TRBV7-2 and TRBJ1-1; the D is unclear. Germline CDR1 and CDR2: SGHTA and FQGNSA. The length of the CDR3 is 12 residues. The DNA read from the CDR3 is TGTGCCAGCAGCTTAGCGAGGGTAGGA. It specifies CASSLARVG. From start to end, the CDR3 is CASSLARVGAFF.

As for this clone: Read sequence stops 3 residues before the CDR3 end, and the germline J gene provides the missing end. The chain combines TRBV18 with TRBJ1-1; TRBD1 agrees at 7 bases. Germline-derived CDR1 and CDR2 are KGHSH and LQKENI. The CDR3 length is 16 residues. Trimming removed 3 bases from V and 0 bases from J; junction bases left unmatched: 7. The covered CDR3 bases are TGTGCCAGCTCACCCGGGACAGTAGGACTGAACACTGAA. Its translation is CASSPGTVGLNTE. The whole CDR3 is CASSPGTVGLNTEAFF.

With respect to this clone: The read ends 3 residues shy of where the CDR3 ends; the end is completed using the germline J gene. The chain couples TRBV7-8 to TRBJ1-5; 8 bases are shared with TRBD1. V gave up 3 bases and J gave up 8 bases; unmatched junction bases: 15. In germline, CDR1 is SGHVS, CDR2 FQNEAQ. This CDR3 spans 17 amino acids. The sequenced CDR3 bases are TGTGCCAGCAGCTTTCTTAACCCCCAGGGGGCTAGGGAGCCC. It is translated as CASSFLNPQGAREP. The entire CDR3 protein reads CASSFLNPQGAREPQHF. Filled out from reference TRBV7-8 and TRBJ1-5, the complete variable domain reads GAGVSQSPRYKVAKRGQDVALRCDPISGHVSLFWYQQALGQGPEFLTYFQNEAQLDKSGLPSDRFFAERPEGSVSTLKIQRTQQEDSAVYLCASSFLNPQGAREPQHFGDGTRLSIL.

On this clone itself: The read is 3 residues too short to cover the CDR3 end, so that end is filled in from the germline J gene. The chain employs TRBV2 and TRBJ2-7; TRBD1 is a possible D gene (7 bases). The CDR3 has 14 amino acids. CDR1 and CDR2 from the germline V gene are SNHLY and FYNNEI. The V gene lost 4 bases and the J gene lost 4 bases, with 14 bases spanning the gap. The CDR3 is CASSVGQGGYEQYF. The part of the CDR3 DNA that was read is TGTGCCAGCAGTGTTGGGCAGGGGGGATACGAG. Full variable domain (rest looked up from reference TRBV2 and TRBJ2-7): EPEVTQTPSHQVTQMGQEVILRCVPISNHLYFYWYRQILGQKVEFLVSFYNNEISEKSEIFDDQFSVERPDGSNFTLKIRSTKLEDSAMYFCASSVGQGGYEQYFGPGTRLTVT.

The sequenced part of the CDR3 DNA is TGTGCCAGCGGAACGGGGGGGACTTACGAG. This gives the protein CASGTGGTYE. The full CDR3 protein reads CASGTGGTYEQYF. V is TRBV27 and J is TRBJ2-7; 8 bases are shared with TRBD2. With the read ending 3 residues before the CDR3 end, the germline J gene is used to fill in that end. Per the germline V gene, CDR1 is MNHEY and CDR2 is SMNVEV (reference sequence). The CDR3 spans 13 residues. V was pared by 8 bases and J by 4 bases, with 7 bases of the junction left unmatched.